The source of this T cell receptor (beta chain) is a study of blood T cell repertoires in COVID-19. The overall study: Collection of acute and convalescent COVID-19 samples took place in the United States, Italy and Spain. PBMCs, B-cell-depleted T cells, or T cells were the source of the cDNA or gDNA that made up the material.

Under the authors' procedure: For nucleated cells, counts were estimated from reference gene primer amplification. Only in-frame clones appear in the TCRdb table, and some are missing; sequencing was by immunoSEQ multiplex PCR. From that table come the V and J calls and clone size; the DNA was used to work out D and trimming. The table has fewer than 250,000 clones, around nine tenths seen once. The sample holds one count of this clone. Trimming took 0 bases from V and 3 from J, leaving 5 bases between them. The CDR3 runs 14 residues. Germline values: CDR1 SGHNT, CDR2 YENEEA. The TCR sequence derives from a woman aged 60-75 years who had recovered from COVID-19. V gene TRBV11-3 combines with J gene TRBJ2-2; D gene unclear. Sequenced: peripheral blood. The CDR3 loop reads CASSLESDTGELFF. CDR3 nucleotides: TGTGCCAGCAGCTTAGAGTCGGACACCGGGGAGCTGTTTTTT.